This passage covers 18 T cell receptor beta chains from one sample sequenced in a study of radiotherapy plus CTLA-4 blockade in lung cancer. The table came from immunoSEQ multiplex PCR; TCRdb's copy has only in-frame clones and leaves some out. The sample has 60,000 to 75,000 clones, around 76% seen once; the top ten hold about 15%. Material: peripheral blood, obtained from a patient treated with radiotherapy plus ipilimumab. The receptors stem from a human donor with non-small cell lung cancer whose response to radiotherapy plus ipilimumab could not be evaluated. Some clones in this sample may be carry-over from other donors' samples.

The chain combines TRBV28 with TRBJ2-6, with 7 positions matching TRBD1. This CDR3 spans 17 amino acids. Germline V gene sequence: CDR1 MDHEN, CDR2 SYDVKM. The ends lost 8 bases at V and 0 bases at J; junction bases unmatched: 10. The chain's CDR3 is CASEKRTGNSGANVLTF. CDR3 nucleotides: TGTGCCAGCGAAAAGCGGACAGGCAACTCTGGGGCCAACGTCCTGACTTTC.

Here the CDR3 DNA reads TGCGCCAGCAATTTGGGGCTGGCGAACACCGGGGAGCTGTTTTTT. It codes for CASNLGLANTGELFF. The chain employs TRBV5-1 and TRBJ2-2; the D gene is possibly TRBD1 (5 bases). The V end lost 6 bases, the J end lost 0 bases, and 12 bases lay between the germline ends. Germline assignment: CDR1 SGHRS and CDR2 YFSETQ. The CDR3 loop spans 15 amino acids.

The chain combines TRBV5-1 with TRBJ1-5, with 7 bases fitting TRBD1. V trimming: 4 bases; J trimming: 7 bases; junction bases outside the gene matches: 14. Germline V gene sequence: CDR1 SGHRS, CDR2 YFSETQ. This CDR3 region has 16 residues. The CDR3 here is CASSPTGVGGSQPQHF. CDR3 coding DNA: TGCGCCAGCAGCCCCACAGGGGTTGGGGGATCGCAGCCCCAGCATTTT. Combining the CDR3 with reference TRBV5-1 and TRBJ1-5 gives the whole variable domain KAGVTQTPRYLIKTRGQQVTLSCSPISGHRSVSWYQQTPGQGLQFLFEYFSETQRNKGNFPGRFSGRQFSNSRSEMNVSTLELGDSALYLCASSPTGVGGSQPQHFGDGTRLSIL.

This chain uses TRBV5-1 with TRBJ2-6, with D unclear. V lost 5 bases and J lost 0, with 9 bases in between. This CDR3 region has 15 residues. The germline V gene has CDR1 SGHRS and CDR2 YFSETQ. The CDR3 DNA is TGCGCCAGCAGTATCGGAGCCTCTGGGGCCAACGTCCTGACTTTC. The encoded protein is CASSIGASGANVLTF.

V is TRBV6-1 and J is TRBJ2-7, with TRBD1 matching 9 bases. The germline V gene has CDR1 MNHNS and CDR2 SASEGT. CDR3 length equals 12 residues. V gave up 8 bases and J gave up 11 bases; unmatched junction bases: 10. CDR3 region: CASQSTGTGKYF. The CDR3 DNA reads as TGTGCCAGCCAATCCACCGGGACAGGGAAGTACTTC.

The V and J genes are TRBV20-1 and TRBJ2-5, with D perhaps TRBD2 (6 bases). The CDR3 runs 10 residues. Trimming shortened V by 6 bases and J by 6 bases, and 8 bases separated the two germline ends. From germline, CDR1 is DFQATT and CDR2 SNEGSKA (reference sequence). In DNA form, the CDR3 reads TGCAGTGCCGGGACTCAGACCCAGTACTTC. Its protein product is CSAGTQTQYF.

This chain joins TRBV2 and TRBJ1-4, with 8 positions matching TRBD1. This CDR3 comprises 14 residues. The junction had 8 bases not matched to a gene; V was cut back by 7 bases and J by 7 bases. Germline-derived CDR1 and CDR2 are SNHLY and FYNNEI. CDR3 coding DNA: TGTGCCAGCACCCCGGACAGGGTTAGTGAAAAACTGTTTTTT. The encoded protein is CASTPDRVSEKLFF.

The chain links TRBV18 to TRBJ2-5; 12 nucleotides agree with TRBD1. Judging by the DNA end, TRBJ2-7 fits better; the J call may be wrong. This CDR3 is built from 16 residues. CDR1 and CDR2 from the germline V gene are KGHSH and LQKENI. CDR3 sequence: CASSPGGQGAPYEQYF. The CDR3 DNA sequence: TGTGCCAGCTCCCCCGGGGGACAGGGGGCCCCCTACGAGCAGTACTTC.

This clone was recorded many times. The rearrangement uses TRBV4-1 and TRBJ2-6, with D perhaps TRBD1 (6 bases). Looked up from germline, CDR1 is MGHRA and CDR2 is YSYEKL. V lost 5 bases, J lost 4 bases, and 15 bases lay in between. The CDR3 sequence is 16 residues long. In nucleotides, the CDR3 is TGCGCCAGCAGCGAGGACAGCAAATCAGGGGCCAACGTCCTGACTTTC. This translates into CASSEDSKSGANVLTF.

In nucleotides, the CDR3 is TGTGCCAGCTCACCCCAGGGTGCCCAAGAGACCCAGTACTTC. It encodes CASSPQGAQETQYF. V is TRBV18 and J is TRBJ2-5; D perhaps matches TRBD1 (5 bases). Trimming stripped 3 bases from V and 1 base from J, with 9 bases between. CDR3 size: 14 residues. Germline CDR1 KGHSH, CDR2 LQKENI.

This clone is a singleton in its sample. The CDR3 region has the DNA TGTGCCAGCAGTTCCGGACAGGGGATCGATTCACCCCTCCACTTT. Protein: CASSSGQGIDSPLHF. The chain uses TRBV28 and TRBJ1-6, with TRBD1 matching 9 bases. The CDR3 is made up of 15 amino acids. Germline lookup yields CDR1 MDHEN and CDR2 SYDVKM. The junction had 6 bases not matched to a gene; V was cut back by 4 bases and J by 8 bases.

This sequence joins TRBV2 and TRBJ2-2, with a tentative D call TRBD2 (7 bases). CDR1 and CDR2 (germline): SNHLY, FYNNEI. With 7 bases removed from V and 6 bases from J, the gap between germline ends came to 18 bases. The CDR3 covers 15 residues. The CDR3 loop reads CASNTEGGPAGELFF. The DNA for the CDR3 is TGTGCCAGCAATACCGAGGGGGGGCCGGCCGGGGAGCTGTTTTTT.

V is TRBV5-1 and J is TRBJ2-1; 7 bases map to TRBD1. The CDR3 is 14 amino acids. Germline assignment: CDR1 SGHRS and CDR2 YFSETQ. The trim removed 4 bases at V and 0 bases at J, leaving 1 base unmatched. The DNA for the CDR3 is TGCGCCAGCAGCGGGACAGTCTCCTACAATGAGCAGTTCTTC. Its protein product is CASSGTVSYNEQFF.

The J gene is TRBJ1-2, the V gene TRBV7-2; 9 bases fit TRBD1. V lost 5 bases, J lost 8 bases, and 6 bases stayed unmatched. This CDR3 contains 13 residues. Germline CDR1 reads SGHTA; CDR2 reads FQGNSA. This CDR3 reads CASSPQGARGYTF. CDR3 in DNA: TGTGCCAGCAGCCCACAGGGGGCGCGAGGCTACACCTTC.

V gene TRBV7-8 combines with J gene TRBJ2-2, with 8 bases aligning to TRBD2. Germline CDR1 SGHVS, CDR2 FQNEAQ. This CDR3 contains 16 residues. The trim removed 0 bases at V and 7 bases at J, leaving 7 bases unmatched. The CDR3: CASSLAQALAGGELFF. The CDR3 DNA reads as TGTGCCAGCAGCTTAGCGCAGGCGCTAGCGGGCGGGGAGCTGTTTTTT.

This chain links TRBV2 with TRBJ2-1, with D possibly matching TRBD1 (6 bases). Germline loops: CDR1 SNHLY, CDR2 FYNNEI. This CDR3 is 15 amino acids long. The V end lost 4 bases, the J end lost 2 bases, and 12 bases lay between the germline ends. CDR3 in amino acids: CASSAGQPTYNEQFF. CDR3 coding DNA: TGTGCCAGCAGTGCCGGACAGCCCACCTACAATGAGCAGTTCTTC.

The chain employs TRBV6-1 and TRBJ2-7; weak D call: TRBD1 (5 bases). Trimming left V 1 base short and J 3 bases short, with 10 bases between. Germline V gene lookup returns CDR1 MNHNS and CDR2 SASEGT. The CDR3 is 14 amino acids. The CDR3 spells CASSEGAGNYEQYF. Written as DNA, the CDR3 is TGTGCCAGCAGTGAAGGGGCAGGGAACTACGAGCAGTACTTC.

The V gene is TRBV4-3, the J gene TRBJ2-7; D perhaps matches TRBD2 (6 bases). Trimming removed 4 bases at V and 1 base at J, with 17 bases between. CDR1 is LGHNA and CDR2 is YSLEER in the germline V gene. The CDR3 runs 16 residues. The CDR3 loop is CASSPRLDLASYEQYF. CDR3 coding DNA: TGCGCCAGCAGCCCCCGGCTTGATCTAGCGTCCTACGAGCAGTACTTC.